The rows below give T cell receptor beta chains drawn from one sample of a study of post-analysis software for immune sequencing data. MiXCR, run by TCRdb on the PCR reads, gives a single entry per CDR3 protein. The sample yields some 260,000 distinct CDR3 sequences, 35% to 40% seen once. The specimen sequenced was blood. The receptors shown here come from a girl aged 5 to 17 with multiple sclerosis. The CDR3 runs from the conserved cysteine through the conserved F or W. A D gene is named only where the DNA matches it firmly. Clone size is stated in some rows and not others, as once, few, many or a class when expanded.

d_gene	abundance	v_gene	j_gene	CDR3nt	CDR3aa
-	few	TRBV11-2	TRBJ1-6	TGTGCCAGCAGCTGGGGGACCGTAACAGGGTACAATTCACCCCTCCACTTT	CASSWGTVTGYNSPLHF
-	many	TRBV7-9	TRBJ1-5	TGTGCCAGCAGCTTAGTAGACCAGCCCCAGCATTTT	CASSLVDQPQHF
-	-	TRBV20-1	TRBJ2-3	TGCAGTGCTTTCCATACAGATACGCAGTATTTT	CSAFHTDTQYF
-	many	TRBV28	TRBJ2-7	TGTGCCAGCAGTTCCGTTTATCGGACTTTGGGTGGACCTGGATACGAGCAGTACTTC	CASSSVYRTLGGPGYEQYF
TRBD1	-	TRBV3-1	TRBJ1-5	TGTGCCAGCAGCCCGGGACAGGGTAACGATCAGCCCCAGCATTTT	CASSPGQGNDQPQHF
-	many	TRBV28	TRBJ2-3	TGTGCCAGCAGAGCAGGGGATATAACAGATACGCAGTATTTT	CASRAGDITDTQYF
-	once	TRBV20-1	TRBJ2-7	TGCAGTGCTAGAGCGCGACAGGCCTTCGTTTGCTACGAGCAGTACTTC	CSARARQAFVCYEQYF
-	few	TRBV24-1	TRBJ2-5	TGTGCCACCAGTGTGGGAGGATTTGGAGAGACCCAGTACTTC	CATSVGGFGETQYF
TRBD1	many	TRBV11-2	TRBJ2-5	TGTGCCAGCAGCGGCAGAGGACAGGGGGCCAAAGAGACCCAGTACTTC	CASSGRGQGAKETQYF
-	many	TRBV9	TRBJ2-4	TGTGCCAGCAGCGTAGACGCGCTAGCCAAAAACATTCAGTACTTC	CASSVDALAKNIQYF
-	many	TRBV12-3/TRBV12-4	TRBJ2-2	TGTGCCAGCAGTCAGGGCACCGGGGAGCTGTTTTTT	CASSQGTGELFF
-	few	TRBV27	TRBJ2-1	TGTGCCAGCAATTCTGTCGGTCCCAGCTCCTACAATGAGCAGTTCTTC	CASNSVGPSSYNEQFF
-	-	TRBV7-9	TRBJ2-2	TGTGCCAGCTTGACAGCGACCGGGGAGCTGTTTTTT	CASLTATGELFF
-	many	TRBV20-1	TRBJ1-5	TGCAGTGCTAGAGATCCCGGTAGCAATCAGCCCCAGCATTTT	CSARDPGSNQPQHF
-	-	TRBV25-1	TRBJ1-3	TGTGCCAGGGGATGGAGACATGAGCCTGGAAACACCATATATTTT	CARGWRHEPGNTIYF
-	many	TRBV10-2	TRBJ1-5	TGCGCCAGCAGTGAGTCAGACCCTTACAATCAGCCCCAGCATTTT	CASSESDPYNQPQHF
-	many	TRBV4-1	TRBJ2-5	TGCGCCAGCAGCCAAATCCAGGGCGGAGAGACCCAGTACTTC	CASSQIQGGETQYF
TRBD2	once	TRBV4-3	TRBJ2-1	TGCGCCAGCAGCGAGAGTAGCGGGGGAACCTACAATGAGCAGTTCTTC	CASSESSGGTYNEQFF
-	-	TRBV9	TRBJ2-3	TGTGCCAGCAGCGGAGCTCACGGGGCAGATACGCGGTATTTT	CASSGAHGADTRYF
-	-	TRBV4-2	TRBJ1-1	TGTGCCAGCAGCCCCGCACCGGGGACTGAAGCTTTCTTT	CASSPAPGTEAFF
TRBD2	-	TRBV4-2	TRBJ2-7	TGTGCCAGCAGCCAAGATCCGGGAGGGCCCAACGAGCAGTACTTC	CASSQDPGGPNEQYF
-	many	TRBV20-1	TRBJ1-2	TGCAGTGCTCAAGAGAGAGGGGGAAGGCGAGGCTACACCTTC	CSAQERGGRRGYTF
-	many	TRBV10-3	TRBJ1-4	TGTGCCACCAGGCAGGGAGCTAATGAAAAACTGTTTTTT	CATRQGANEKLFF
-	few	TRBV6-6	TRBJ1-2	TGTGCCAGCAGTTACTCGCGAGGGAACTATGGCTACACCTTC	CASSYSRGNYGYTF
TRBD1	-	TRBV6-1	TRBJ1-5	TGTGCCAGCAGTGGCCGGGACAGGGGGCTTAGCAATCAGCCCCAGCATTTT	CASSGRDRGLSNQPQHF
-	-	TRBV7-9	TRBJ1-4	TGTGCCAGCAGCTTAGGAAGGCTCCAACGGTTTTTT	CASSLGRLQRFF
TRBD1	few	TRBV5-6	TRBJ2-1	TGTGCCAGCAGCTTGACCGGGACAGGGGGCGATGAGCAGTTCTTC	CASSLTGTGGDEQFF
-	many	TRBV5-4	TRBJ1-6	TGTGCCAGCAGCTTCGTTGGGGGCTGGAATAATTCACCCCTCCACTTT	CASSFVGGWNNSPLHF
TRBD2	many	TRBV10-3	TRBJ2-1	TGTGCCATCAGTGTCCCCAAGCGGGGGGGCTCCAATGAGCAGTTCTTC	CAISVPKRGGSNEQFF
-	few	TRBV20-1	TRBJ1-4	TGCAGTGCTAAGGGGCTATCTAATGAAAAACTGTTTTTT	CSAKGLSNEKLFF
-	many	TRBV2	TRBJ2-3	TGTGCCAGCACCTCGCTAGTCGGAGATACGCAGTATTTT	CASTSLVGDTQYF